This T cell receptor beta chain stems from a study of human T cells and chemical hapten exposure. Study as a whole: It was small differences in pooled library volume that mainly caused per-sample TCR yields to vary.

There are many counts of this clonotype. With 5 bases clipped from V and 0 bases from J, the junction kept 6 bases outside the gene matches. The germline CDR1 and CDR2 sequences are DFQATT and SNEGSKA (reference sequence). There are 16 residues in the CDR3. TCRdb processed the RACE reads anew with MiXCR; each CDR3 protein has one entry. Of over 30,000 distinct CDR3 sequences listed, 8% to 10% are singletons. Time point denoted: patch test 3, about 24 weeks after DPC sensitization. Described treatment: therapeutic diphenylcyclopropenone sensitization with weekly scalp DPC. Before extraction, the whole blood was not fractionated, and total RNA was taken from it.

The sequence was collected from a man between 45 and 60 years old with alopecia areata. Some clones in this sample may be carry-over from other donors' samples. The input for sequencing was whole blood, taken in connection with sensitization to the hapten diphenylcyclopropenone (DPC). V is TRBV20-1 and J is TRBJ2-3, with 12 bases lining up with TRBD2. The chain's CDR3 is CSAPTLAGGSTDTQYF. For the CDR3, the DNA is TGCAGTGCTCCGACTCTAGCGGGAGGGAGCACAGATACGCAGTATTTT.